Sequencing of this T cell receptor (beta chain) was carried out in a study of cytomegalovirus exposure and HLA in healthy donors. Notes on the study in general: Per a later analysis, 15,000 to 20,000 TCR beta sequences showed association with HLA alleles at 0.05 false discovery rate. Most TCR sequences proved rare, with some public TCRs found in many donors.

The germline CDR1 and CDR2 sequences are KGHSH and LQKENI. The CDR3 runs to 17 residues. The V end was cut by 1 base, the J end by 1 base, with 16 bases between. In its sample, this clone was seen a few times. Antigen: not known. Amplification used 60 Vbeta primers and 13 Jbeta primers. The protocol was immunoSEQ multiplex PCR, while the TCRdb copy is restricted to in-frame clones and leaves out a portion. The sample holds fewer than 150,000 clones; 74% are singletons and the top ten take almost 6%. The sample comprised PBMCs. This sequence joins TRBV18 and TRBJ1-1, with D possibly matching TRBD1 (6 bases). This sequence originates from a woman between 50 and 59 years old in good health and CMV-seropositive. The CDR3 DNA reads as TGTGCCAGCTCACCACGGGTGGTAGGGGGTACGAACACTGAAGCTTTCTTT. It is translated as CASSPRVVGGTNTEAFF.